The text below deals with one T cell receptor (beta chain). The sample belongs to a study of blood T cell repertoires in COVID-19. Study at large: Acute-phase and convalescent COVID-19 samples originated in the United States, Italy and Spain.

Trimming removed 6 bases at V and 7 bases at J, with 13 bases between. The CDR3 totals 14 residues. The germline V gene has CDR1 MNHEY and CDR2 SVGAGI. The table came from immunoSEQ multiplex PCR; TCRdb's copy has only in-frame clones and leaves some out. The data contain 110,000 to 150,000 clones, roughly 80% of them singletons. The receptor was derived from a man aged 45-65 years who had recovered from COVID-19. The chain joins TRBV6-5 to TRBJ1-6; a weak D match, TRBD1 (5 bases). The specimen sequenced was PBMCs or T cells enriched from blood (not recorded which). This CDR3 reads CASSPGLINSPLHF. CDR3 nucleotides: TGTGCCAGCAGCCCGGGACTGATAAATTCACCCCTCCACTTT.